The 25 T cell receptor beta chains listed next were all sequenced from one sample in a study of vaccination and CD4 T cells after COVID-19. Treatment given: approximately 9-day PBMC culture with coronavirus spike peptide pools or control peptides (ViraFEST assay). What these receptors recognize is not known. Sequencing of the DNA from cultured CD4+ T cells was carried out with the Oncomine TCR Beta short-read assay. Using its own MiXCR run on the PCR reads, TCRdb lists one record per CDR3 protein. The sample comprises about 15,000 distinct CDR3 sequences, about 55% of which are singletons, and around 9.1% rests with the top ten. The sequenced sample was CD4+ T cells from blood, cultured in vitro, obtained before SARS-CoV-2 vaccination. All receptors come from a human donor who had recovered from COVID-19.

The CDR3 region has the DNA TGTGCCAGCAGGGGGACTAGTACATACGAGCAGTACTTC. Protein product: CASRGTSTYEQYF. The chain joins TRBV27 to TRBJ2-7; TRBD2 agrees at 8 bases. Germline trimming cut 6 bases from V and 4 bases from J; bases unmatched to any gene: 5. Germline V gives CDR1 MNHEY, CDR2 SMNVEV (reference sequence). This CDR3 comprises 13 residues.

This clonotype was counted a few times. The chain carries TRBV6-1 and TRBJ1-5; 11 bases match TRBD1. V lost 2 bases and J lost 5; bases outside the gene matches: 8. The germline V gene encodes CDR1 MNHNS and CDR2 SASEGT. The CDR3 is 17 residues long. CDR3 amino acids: CASSENLGQGAYQPQHF. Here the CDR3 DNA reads TGTGCCAGCAGTGAAAACCTAGGACAGGGGGCATATCAGCCCCAGCATTTT.

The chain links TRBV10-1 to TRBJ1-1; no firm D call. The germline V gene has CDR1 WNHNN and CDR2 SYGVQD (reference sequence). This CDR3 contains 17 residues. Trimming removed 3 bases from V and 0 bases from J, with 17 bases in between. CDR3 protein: CASSDRKGGGMNTEAFF. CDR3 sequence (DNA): TGCGCCAGCAGTGATAGGAAGGGCGGTGGAATGAACACTGAAGCTTTCTTT.

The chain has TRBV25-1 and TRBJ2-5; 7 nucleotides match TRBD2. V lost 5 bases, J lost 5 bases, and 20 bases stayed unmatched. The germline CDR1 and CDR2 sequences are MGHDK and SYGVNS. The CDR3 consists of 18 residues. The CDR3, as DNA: TGTGCCAGCAGTTTCCATCACCCTTGGGGGAGGGCCAGGGAGACCCAGTACTTC. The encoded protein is CASSFHHPWGRARETQYF.

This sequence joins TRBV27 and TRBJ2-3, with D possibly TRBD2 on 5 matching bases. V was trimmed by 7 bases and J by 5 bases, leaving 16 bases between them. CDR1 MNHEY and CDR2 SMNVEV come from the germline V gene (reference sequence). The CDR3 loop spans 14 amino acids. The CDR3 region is CASKPSRWRDTQYF. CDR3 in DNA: TGTGCCAGCAAACCTAGCAGGTGGCGAGATACGCAGTATTTT.

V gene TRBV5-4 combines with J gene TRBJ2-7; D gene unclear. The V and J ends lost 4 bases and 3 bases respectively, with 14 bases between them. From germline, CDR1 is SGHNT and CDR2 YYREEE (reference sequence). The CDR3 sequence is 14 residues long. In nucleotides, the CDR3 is TGTGCCAGCAGCCCTGGGCTAGTCGGCTACGAGCAGTACTTC. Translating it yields CASSPGLVGYEQYF.

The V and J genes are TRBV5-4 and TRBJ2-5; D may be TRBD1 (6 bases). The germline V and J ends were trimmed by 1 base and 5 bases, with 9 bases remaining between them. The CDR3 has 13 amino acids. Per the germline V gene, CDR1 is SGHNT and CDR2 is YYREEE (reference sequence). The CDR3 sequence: CASSLKGEETQYF. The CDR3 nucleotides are TGTGCCAGCAGCTTGAAGGGGGAGGAGACCCAGTACTTC.

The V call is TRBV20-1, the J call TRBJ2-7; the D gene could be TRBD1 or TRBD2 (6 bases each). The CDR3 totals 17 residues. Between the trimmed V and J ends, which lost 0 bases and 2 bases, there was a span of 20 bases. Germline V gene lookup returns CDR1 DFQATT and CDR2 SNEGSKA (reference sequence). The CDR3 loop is CSARDWAARGQAYEQYF. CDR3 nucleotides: TGCAGTGCTAGAGATTGGGCGGCGCGGGGACAAGCCTACGAGCAGTACTTC.

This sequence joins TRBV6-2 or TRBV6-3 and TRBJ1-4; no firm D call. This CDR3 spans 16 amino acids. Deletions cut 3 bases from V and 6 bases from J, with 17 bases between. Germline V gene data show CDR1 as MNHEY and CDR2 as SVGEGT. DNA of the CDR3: TGTGCCAGCAGTTATGGTTTTGGGCATGCGGATGAAAAACTGTTTTTT. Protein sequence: CASSYGFGHADEKLFF.

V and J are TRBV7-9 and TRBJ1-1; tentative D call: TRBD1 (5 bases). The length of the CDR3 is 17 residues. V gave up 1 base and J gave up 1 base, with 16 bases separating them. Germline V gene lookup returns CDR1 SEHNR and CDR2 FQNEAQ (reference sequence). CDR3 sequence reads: CASSLGRDGASNTEAFF. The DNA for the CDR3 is TGTGCCAGCAGCTTAGGGAGGGACGGAGCCTCGAACACTGAAGCTTTCTTT.

The CDR3 protein is CASSLQGNEQFF. Written as DNA, the CDR3 is TGTGCCAGCAGCTTACAGGGAAATGAGCAGTTCTTC. This chain connects TRBV7-6 to TRBJ2-1, with a tentative D call TRBD1 (5 bases). Trimming left V 2 bases short and J 7 bases short, with 6 bases between. The CDR3 extends over 12 amino acids. Looked up from germline, CDR1 is SGHVS and CDR2 is FNYEAQ.

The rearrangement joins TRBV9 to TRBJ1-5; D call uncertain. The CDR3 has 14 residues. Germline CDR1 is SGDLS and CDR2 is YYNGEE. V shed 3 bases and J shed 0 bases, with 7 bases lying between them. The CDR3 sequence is CASSAGNSNQPQHF. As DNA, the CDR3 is TGTGCCAGCAGCGCGGGAAATAGCAATCAGCCCCAGCATTTT.

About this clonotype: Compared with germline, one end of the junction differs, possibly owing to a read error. CDR3 loop: CASSYGYRGISPLHF. The CDR3, as DNA: TGTGCCAGTAGTTACGGTTACAGGGGCATCTCACCCCTCCACTTT. The chain has TRBV6-5 and TRBJ1-6, with 7 bases lining up with TRBD1. Germline CDR1 reads MNHEY; CDR2 reads SVGAGI. The CDR3 runs 15 residues.

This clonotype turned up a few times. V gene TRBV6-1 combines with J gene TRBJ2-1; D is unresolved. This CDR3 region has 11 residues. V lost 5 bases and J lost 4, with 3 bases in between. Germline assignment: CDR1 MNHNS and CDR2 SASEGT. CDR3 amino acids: CASSRYNEQFF. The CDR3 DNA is TGTGCCAGCAGTAGATACAATGAGCAGTTCTTC.

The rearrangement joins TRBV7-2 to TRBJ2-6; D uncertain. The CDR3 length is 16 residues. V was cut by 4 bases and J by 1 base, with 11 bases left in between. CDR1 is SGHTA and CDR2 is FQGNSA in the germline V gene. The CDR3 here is CASSSYLWSGANVLTF. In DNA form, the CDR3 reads TGTGCCAGCAGCTCGTACCTCTGGTCTGGGGCCAACGTCCTGACTTTC.

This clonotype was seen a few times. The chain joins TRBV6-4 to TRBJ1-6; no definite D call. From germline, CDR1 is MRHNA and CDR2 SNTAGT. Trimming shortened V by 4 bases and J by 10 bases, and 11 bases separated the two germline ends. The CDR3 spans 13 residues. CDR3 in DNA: TGTGCCAGCAGTGGGGCTACTGGGTCACCCCTCCACTTT. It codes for CASSGATGSPLHF.

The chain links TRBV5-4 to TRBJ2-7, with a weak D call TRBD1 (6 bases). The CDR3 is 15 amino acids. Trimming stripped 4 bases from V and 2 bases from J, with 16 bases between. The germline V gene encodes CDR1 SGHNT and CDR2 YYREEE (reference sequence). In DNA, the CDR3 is TGTGCCAGCAGCGGACCGGGACAAGGGGCCTACGAGCAGTACTTC. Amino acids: CASSGPGQGAYEQYF.

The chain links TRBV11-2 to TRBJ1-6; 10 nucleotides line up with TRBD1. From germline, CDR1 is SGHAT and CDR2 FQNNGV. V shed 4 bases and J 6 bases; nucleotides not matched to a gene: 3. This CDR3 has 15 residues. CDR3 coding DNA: TGTGCCAGCAGCTCGGGACAGGGGTCTAATTCACCCCTCCACTTT. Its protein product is CASSSGQGSNSPLHF.

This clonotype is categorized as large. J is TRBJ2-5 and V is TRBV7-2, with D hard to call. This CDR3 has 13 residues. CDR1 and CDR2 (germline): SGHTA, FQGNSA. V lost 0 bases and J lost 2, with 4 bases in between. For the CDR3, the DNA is TGTGCCAGCAGCTTAGCCCATCAAGAGACCCAGTACTTC. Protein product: CASSLAHQETQYF.

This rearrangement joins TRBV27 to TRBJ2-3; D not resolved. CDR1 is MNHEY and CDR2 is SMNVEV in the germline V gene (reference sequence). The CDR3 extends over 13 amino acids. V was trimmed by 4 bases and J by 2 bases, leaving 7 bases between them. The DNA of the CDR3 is TGTGCCAGCAGTTCTTCAAACACAGATACGCAGTATTTT. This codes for CASSSSNTDTQYF.

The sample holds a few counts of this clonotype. The CDR3 here is CASSKGQMSVNTQYF. CDR3 in DNA: TGTGCCAGCAGTAAGGGACAGATGTCCGTTAATACGCAGTATTTT. The chain employs TRBV2 and TRBJ2-3, with TRBD1 identical over 7 bases. The CDR3 loop spans 15 amino acids. J lost 7 bases, V lost 5 bases, and 12 bases had no gene match. Germline assignment: CDR1 SNHLY and CDR2 FYNNEI. Using reference TRBV2 and TRBJ2-3 for the parts outside the CDR3, the full variable domain is EPEVTQTPSHQVTQMGQEVILRCVPISNHLYFYWYRQILGQKVEFLVSFYNNEISEKSEIFDDQFSVERPDGSNFTLKIRSTKLEDSAMYFCASSKGQMSVNTQYFGPGTRLTVL.

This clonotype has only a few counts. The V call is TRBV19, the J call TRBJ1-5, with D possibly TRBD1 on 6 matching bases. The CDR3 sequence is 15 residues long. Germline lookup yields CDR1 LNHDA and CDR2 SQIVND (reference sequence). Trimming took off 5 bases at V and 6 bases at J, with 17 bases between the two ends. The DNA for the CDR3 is TGTGCCAGTAGTGAACAGGGATATGAGAGTCAGCCCCAGCATTTT. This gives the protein CASSEQGYESQPQHF.

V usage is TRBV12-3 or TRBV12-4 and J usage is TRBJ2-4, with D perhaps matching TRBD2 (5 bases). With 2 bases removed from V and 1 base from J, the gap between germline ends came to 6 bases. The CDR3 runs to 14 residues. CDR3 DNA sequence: TGTGCCAGCAGTTTACGGAGGGCCAAAAACATTCAGTACTTC. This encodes CASSLRRAKNIQYF.

This CDR3 is CASTVLQSNTEAFF. In DNA, the CDR3 is TGTGCCAGCACTGTTTTACAGTCGAACACTGAAGCTTTCTTT. J is TRBJ1-1 and V is TRBV2; D call uncertain. V lost 7 bases and J 1 base, leaving 13 bases between the germline ends. CDR3 length equals 14 residues. From germline, CDR1 is SNHLY and CDR2 FYNNEI.

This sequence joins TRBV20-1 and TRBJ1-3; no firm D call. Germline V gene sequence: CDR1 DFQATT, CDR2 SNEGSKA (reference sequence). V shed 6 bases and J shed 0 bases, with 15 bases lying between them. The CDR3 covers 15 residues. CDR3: CSAPERAYSGNTIYF. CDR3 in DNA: TGCAGTGCCCCTGAGCGGGCCTACTCTGGAAACACCATATATTTT.